The following is a T cell receptor (beta chain) sequence with its context. The antigen is unknown. This sample was taken from a study of CD8+ T cells in alopecia areata. Study in general: The drug, oral tofacitinib, was given to treated patients at 5 to 10 mg twice daily. The study, taken as a whole, reports: Patients showed less clear TCR sequence sharing than mice, possibly partly because of HLA diversity. In scalp and blood during tofacitinib, many expanded lesional clones persisted. It was lesional scalp, especially alopecia totalis/universalis, that showed higher clonality than normal scalp.

Treatment meaning: oral pan-JAK inhibitor, 5-10 mg twice daily. The length of the CDR3 is 14 residues. Germline V CDR1 and CDR2: SQVTM, ANQGSEA. Trimming removed 7 bases from V and 4 bases from J; junction bases left unmatched: 9. RNA, once extracted, was reverse transcribed into cDNA for use as the sequencing template. Measured with immunoSEQ multiplex PCR; TCRdb has only the in-frame clones, and not every one. The sample yields some 100,000 clones, 44% seen once. The starting material was CD8+ T cells sorted from blood, obtained at week 24, from a patient treated with tofacitinib. This chain connects TRBV29-1 to TRBJ2-7, with 11 bases matching TRBD1. This clonotype originated in a human donor with alopecia areata. Here the CDR3 DNA reads TGCAGCGCTAGAAGCGGGACAGGGGGGTACGAGCAGTACTTC. It is translated as CSARSGTGGYEQYF.